These 20 T cell receptor beta chains share one sample of origin, sequenced in a study of CD8 T cells in ankylosing spondylitis. Study outcomes and limitations: The study identified a TCR beta motif of about eight highly homologous variants that appeared characteristic of ankylosing spondylitis blood.

These TCRs are of unknown antigen specificity. TCRdb reprocessed the 5' RACE reads with MiXCR, giving one entry per CDR3 protein. The sample includes 750,000 to 850,000 distinct CDR3 sequences, 10% to 15% of them seen just once. What was sequenced was blood, either unsorted or a sorted T cell fraction (not recorded which). Receptor source: a male donor with ankylosing spondylitis.

The chain couples TRBV27 to TRBJ2-3; 7 nucleotides align to TRBD1. The CDR3 spans 15 residues. V shed 6 bases, J shed 5 bases, and the junction held 11 bases outside the gene matches. From germline, CDR1 is MNHEY and CDR2 SMNVEV (reference sequence). CDR3 protein: CASRGFRGPGDTQYF. As DNA, the CDR3 is TGTGCCAGCAGGGGATTTAGGGGGCCGGGAGATACGCAGTATTTT.

The chain couples TRBV4-1 to TRBJ2-3; 7 bases are shared with TRBD2. J was trimmed by 9 bases and V by 6 bases; bases with no gene match: 18. This CDR3 has 16 amino acids. Germline CDR1 reads MGHRA; CDR2 reads YSYEKL. The chain's CDR3 is CASSHVRSGALLTQYF. CDR3 nucleotide sequence: TGCGCCAGCAGTCACGTGCGGAGCGGGGCACTCCTAACGCAGTATTTT.

Many counts were recorded for this clonotype. The genes are TRBV20-1 and TRBJ2-1; TRBD2 matches 9 bases. Trimming took 6 bases from V and 4 from J; bases not matched to a gene: 7. CDR1 and CDR2 from the germline V gene are DFQATT and SNEGSKA (reference sequence). The CDR3 has 14 amino acids. CDR3 in amino acids: CSAGSSGNYNEQFF. The CDR3 DNA follows: TGCAGTGCCGGTTCTAGCGGGAATTACAATGAGCAGTTCTTC.

This clonotype appeared a few times. The chain employs TRBV28 and TRBJ2-5, with D perhaps assigned TRBD1 or TRBD2 (5 bases each). Between the trimmed V and J ends, which lost 1 base and 9 bases, there was a span of 15 bases. The V gene's germline CDR1 is MDHEN and CDR2 SYDVKM. This CDR3 contains 14 residues. CDR3 in amino acids: CASSLLARRGAQYF. CDR3 bases: TGTGCCAGCAGTTTATTGGCCAGGAGAGGGGCCCAGTACTTC.

This chain joins TRBV7-8 and TRBJ2-1, with D maybe TRBD2 (6 bases). V shed 3 bases and J shed 5 bases, with 11 bases lying between them. Germline V CDR1 and CDR2: SGHVS, FQNEAQ. The length of the CDR3 is 14 residues. CDR3 residues: CASSLGGVNNEQFF. The CDR3 coding sequence is TGTGCCAGCAGCTTGGGCGGGGTGAACAATGAGCAGTTCTTC.

This clonotype was seen more than once but under ten times. This chain uses TRBV2 with TRBJ1-2; D gene ambiguous. The V gene lost 7 bases and the J gene lost 0 bases, with 12 bases spanning the gap. Germline CDR1 and CDR2: SNHLY and FYNNEI. This CDR3 region has 14 residues. CDR3 nucleotides: TGTGCCAGCAAAAATGAGAGGTCTAACTATGGCTACACCTTC. Protein sequence: CASKNERSNYGYTF.

V and J are TRBV6-2 or TRBV6-3 and TRBJ2-6; D unresolved. This CDR3 has 12 residues. The germline gives CDR1 MNHEY, CDR2 SVGEGT. V shed 11 bases and J shed 3 bases, with 8 bases lying between them. The CDR3 DNA reads as TGTGCCGGTTCTCATGGGGCCAACGTCCTGACTTTC. This sequence encodes CAGSHGANVLTF.

Ten or more counts support this clonotype. This sequence joins TRBV12-3 or TRBV12-4 and TRBJ2-3, with D unclear. This CDR3 comprises 14 residues. Trimming took 2 bases from V and 3 from J, leaving 9 bases between them. The CDR3 DNA is TGTGCCAGCAGTTTAATGCCAGCGACAGATACGCAGTATTTT. It specifies CASSLMPATDTQYF.

This clonotype was counted a single time. V gene TRBV28 combines with J gene TRBJ2-1, with TRBD2 identical over 7 bases. The CDR3 contains 14 residues. CDR1 is MDHEN and CDR2 is SYDVKM in the germline V gene. V dropped 6 bases and J dropped 9; count of bases not matched to a gene: 11. DNA of the CDR3: TGTGCCAGCAGCTCCGAGCGGGATGGGACTGAGCAGTTCTTC. Translated, it gives CASSSERDGTEQFF.

The chain carries TRBV5-1 and TRBJ2-1; D not certain. Trimming took off 0 bases at V and 0 bases at J, with 10 bases between the two ends. The germline V gene has CDR1 SGHRS and CDR2 YFSETQ. CDR3 size: 16 residues. The CDR3 DNA follows: TGCGCCAGCAGCTTGGCCATGCGGAGCTCCTACAATGAGCAGTTCTTC. It encodes CASSLAMRSSYNEQFF.

This chain connects TRBV5-1 to TRBJ1-1; D is unclear. Germline V lookup: CDR1 SGHRS, CDR2 YFSETQ. The CDR3 has 14 residues. Trimming removed 0 bases from V and 6 bases from J, with 12 bases in between. CDR3 region: CASSLVESGAEAFF. Here the CDR3 DNA reads TGCGCCAGCAGCTTGGTTGAGTCGGGAGCTGAAGCTTTCTTT.

V usage is TRBV3-1 and J usage is TRBJ1-5; D may be TRBD1 (6 bases). V lost 11 bases, J lost 5 bases, and 19 bases lay in between. The germline gives CDR1 LGHDT, CDR2 YNNKEL (reference sequence). This CDR3 has 14 amino acids. The CDR3 protein is CAPDPGQFYQPQHF. The DNA for the CDR3 is TGTGCCCCCGATCCCGGACAGTTTTATCAGCCCCAGCATTTT.

The V and J genes are TRBV15 and TRBJ2-2, with D uncertain. This CDR3 is 15 amino acids long. V was trimmed by 3 bases and J by 2 bases, leaving 10 bases between them. Germline CDR1 and CDR2: LNHNV and YYDKDF (reference sequence). As DNA, the CDR3 is TGTGCCACCAGCAGTTATAGGGATAACACCGGGGAGCTGTTTTTT. Translation gives CATSSYRDNTGELFF.

In its sample, this clonotype was seen many times. The chain couples TRBV5-1 to TRBJ2-2; 7 positions agree with TRBD1. The CDR3 has 14 residues. Germline CDR1 reads SGHRS; CDR2 reads YFSETQ. The V segment lost 0 bases and the J segment 6 bases; nucleotides outside the gene matches: 2. This CDR3 reads CASSLVQGAGELFF. The DNA of the CDR3 is TGCGCCAGCAGCTTGGTCCAGGGGGCCGGGGAGCTGTTTTTT.

This clonotype appeared a few times. V gene TRBV10-3 combines with J gene TRBJ1-6, with TRBD1 as a possible D gene (5 bases). V shed 0 bases and J shed 3 bases, with 15 bases lying between them. The germline V gene has CDR1 ENHRY and CDR2 SYGVKD. This CDR3 region has 18 residues. CDR3 loop: CAISESKGPRYYNSPLHF. CDR3 nucleotide sequence: TGTGCCATCAGTGAGTCTAAGGGACCCAGGTACTATAATTCACCCCTCCACTTT.

The J gene is TRBJ1-1, the V gene TRBV4-3; D is possibly TRBD1 (5 bases). This CDR3 is 15 amino acids long. Germline CDR1 is LGHNA and CDR2 is YSLEER. The V gene lost 2 bases and the J gene lost 7 bases, with 17 bases spanning the gap. The chain's CDR3 is CASSQWWAQGLEAFF. The CDR3 DNA sequence: TGCGCCAGCAGCCAATGGTGGGCGCAGGGCCTTGAAGCTTTCTTT.

There are a few counts of this clonotype. The CDR3 sequence is CSAEGGGMNTEAFF. The CDR3 bases are TGCAGTGCTGAGGGCGGGGGAATGAACACTGAAGCTTTCTTT. V and J are TRBV20-1 and TRBJ1-1; tentative D call: TRBD1 (5 bases). Germline V CDR1 and CDR2: DFQATT, SNEGSKA (reference sequence). Trimming took off 5 bases at V and 0 bases at J, with 13 bases between the two ends. The CDR3 is 14 amino acids.

The chain combines TRBV6-2 or TRBV6-3 with TRBJ2-7; 11 bases fit TRBD1. The CDR3 spans 15 residues. Germline trimming cut 2 bases from V and 5 bases from J; bases unmatched to any gene: 5. CDR1 and CDR2 (germline): MNHEY, SVGEGT. CDR3 DNA: TGTGCCAGCAGTTACGCCGGACAGGGGGCCAACGAGCAGTACTTC. This gives the protein CASSYAGQGANEQYF.

This clonotype was counted only a few times. The V and J genes are TRBV6-5 and TRBJ1-2; 8 bases fit TRBD1. J was trimmed by 8 bases and V by 0 bases; bases with no gene match: 5. CDR1 and CDR2 (germline): MNHEY, SVGAGI. The CDR3 covers 14 residues. The CDR3 spells CASSYSWSGGGYTF. The CDR3 nucleotides are TGTGCCAGCAGTTACTCGTGGTCAGGGGGCGGCTACACCTTC.

V gene TRBV20-1 combines with J gene TRBJ2-7, with 9 bases aligning to TRBD1. This CDR3 has 15 amino acids. Germline CDR1 reads DFQATT; CDR2 reads SNEGSKA (reference sequence). V trimming: 1 base; J trimming: 4 bases; junction bases outside the gene matches: 8. The CDR3 protein is CSARAARTGVYEQYF. The CDR3 DNA is TGCAGTGCTAGAGCCGCTCGGACAGGGGTTTACGAGCAGTACTTC.